Each of the 9 T cell receptor beta chains below was sequenced from the same sample in a study of blood T cell repertoires in COVID-19. The assay was immunoSEQ multiplex PCR, and TCRdb's table has in-frame clones only and misses some. The sample shows 340,000 or so clones, roughly 84% of them seen only once. The specimen sequenced was peripheral blood. These receptors originate from a man aged 50 to 60 with active or convalescent COVID-19.

The gene calls are TRBV7-2 and TRBJ2-1; D might be TRBD1 (6 bases). V was clipped by 6 bases and J by 6 bases, with 9 bases between them. This CDR3 comprises 12 residues. Germline CDR1 and CDR2: SGHTA and FQGNSA. The CDR3 protein is CASRDSGNEQFF. DNA of the CDR3: TGTGCCAGCAGGGACAGCGGCAATGAGCAGTTCTTC.

V usage is TRBV10-3 and J usage is TRBJ1-2; the match to TRBD1 covers 7 bases. J gave up 1 base and V 9 bases, and 5 bases lay outside the gene matches. Germline V lookup: CDR1 ENHRY, CDR2 SYGVKD. This CDR3 is built from 13 residues. CDR3 coding DNA: TGTGCCATGTCCGCAGGGGGTAACTATGGCTACACCTTC. This gives the protein CAMSAGGNYGYTF.

The chain links TRBV21-1 to TRBJ2-5; TRBD1, the D gene given by the table, was not confirmed from the DNA. TRBV21-1 is a documented pseudogene. This CDR3 has 16 amino acids. The CDR3 region is CASSNLRQGSQETQYF. The DNA of the CDR3 is TGTGCCAGCAGCAATCTGCGACAGGGATCACAAGAGACCCAGTACTTC.

The chain couples TRBV2 to TRBJ1-2; D unresolved. The V gene's germline CDR1 is SNHLY and CDR2 FYNNEI. CDR3 length: 14 amino acids. The ends were cut back, 0 bases at V and 8 bases at J, with 13 bases in the middle. CDR3 residues: CASSEAMRDGGYTF. The DNA of the CDR3 is TGTGCCAGCAGTGAAGCTATGAGGGATGGGGGCTACACCTTC.

V gene TRBV5-3 combines with J gene TRBJ1-5; 10 bases fit TRBD1. TRBV5-3 is an open reading frame whose function is uncertain. CDR3 length equals 15 residues. V lost 4 bases, J lost 4 bases, and 5 bases stayed unmatched. CDR3 nucleotide sequence: TGTGCCAGAAGCCGGGACAGGGGTCGTAATCAGCCCCAGCATTTT. Translated: CARSRDRGRNQPQHF.

On this clone: Other DNA sequences in this sample translate to the same CDR3. The V call is TRBV10-3, the J call TRBJ1-5; D remains unclear. V lost 8 bases to trimming and J lost 3 bases, with 8 bases between them. This CDR3 has 12 residues. The germline gives CDR1 ENHRY, CDR2 SYGVKD. The chain's CDR3 is CAIGTDNQPQHF. Written as DNA, the CDR3 is TGTGCCATCGGAACAGACAATCAGCCCCAGCATTTT.

The chain carries TRBV28 and TRBJ1-6; 8 positions match TRBD1. Germline CDR1 is MDHEN and CDR2 is SYDVKM. The CDR3 length is 15 residues. V lost 1 base to trimming and J lost 8 bases; unmatched junction nucleotides: 4. CDR3 amino acids: CASSLSGQGYSPLHF. The CDR3 DNA sequence: TGTGCCAGCAGTTTATCAGGACAGGGTTATTCACCCCTCCACTTT.

V usage is TRBV6-5 and J usage is TRBJ1-2; 7 bases line up with TRBD1. With V trimmed by 6 bases and J by 8 bases, 12 bases remained unmatched. Germline V gene lookup returns CDR1 MNHEY and CDR2 SVGAGI. The length of the CDR3 is 14 residues. CDR3 amino acids: CASSRQGGKHGYTF. The CDR3 region has the DNA TGTGCCAGCAGCCGACAGGGTGGGAAGCACGGCTACACCTTC.

The gene calls are TRBV18 and TRBJ1-2; D is unclear. This CDR3 region has 14 residues. V was clipped by 4 bases and J by 8 bases, with 17 bases between them. Germline lookup yields CDR1 KGHSH and CDR2 LQKENI. The CDR3 protein is CASSLRGSGGGYTF. CDR3 coding DNA: TGTGCCAGCTCACTACGGGGATCCGGAGGGGGCTACACCTTC.